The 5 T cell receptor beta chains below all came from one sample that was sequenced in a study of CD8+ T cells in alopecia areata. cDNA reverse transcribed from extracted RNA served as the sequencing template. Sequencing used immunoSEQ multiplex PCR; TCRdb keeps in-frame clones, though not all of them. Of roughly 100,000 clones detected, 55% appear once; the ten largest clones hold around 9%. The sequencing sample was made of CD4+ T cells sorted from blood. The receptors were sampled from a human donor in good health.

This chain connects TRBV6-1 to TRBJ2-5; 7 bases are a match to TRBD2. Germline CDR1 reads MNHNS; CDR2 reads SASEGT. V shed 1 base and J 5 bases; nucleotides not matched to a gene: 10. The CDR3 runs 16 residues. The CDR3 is CASSEERRGRAETQYF. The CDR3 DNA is TGTGCCAGCAGTGAAGAGAGACGGGGGAGGGCGGAGACCCAGTACTTC.

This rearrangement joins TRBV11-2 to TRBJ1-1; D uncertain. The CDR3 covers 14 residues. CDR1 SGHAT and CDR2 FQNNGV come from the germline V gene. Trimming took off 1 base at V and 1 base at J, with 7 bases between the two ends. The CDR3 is CASSLGLANTEAFF. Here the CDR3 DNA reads TGTGCCAGCAGCTTAGGGTTAGCGAACACTGAAGCTTTCTTT.

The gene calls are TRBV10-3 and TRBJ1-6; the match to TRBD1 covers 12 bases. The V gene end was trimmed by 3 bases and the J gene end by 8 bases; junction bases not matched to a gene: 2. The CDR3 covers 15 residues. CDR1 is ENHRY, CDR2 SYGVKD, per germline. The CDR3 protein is CAISEWDRGHSPLHF. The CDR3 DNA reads TGTGCCATCAGTGAATGGGACAGGGGGCATTCACCCCTCCACTTT.

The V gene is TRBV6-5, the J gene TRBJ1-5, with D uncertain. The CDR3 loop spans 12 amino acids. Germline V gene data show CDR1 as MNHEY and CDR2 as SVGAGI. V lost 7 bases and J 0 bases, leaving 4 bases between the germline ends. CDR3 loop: CASTASNQPQHF. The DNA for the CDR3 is TGTGCCAGCACCGCTAGCAATCAGCCCCAGCATTTT.

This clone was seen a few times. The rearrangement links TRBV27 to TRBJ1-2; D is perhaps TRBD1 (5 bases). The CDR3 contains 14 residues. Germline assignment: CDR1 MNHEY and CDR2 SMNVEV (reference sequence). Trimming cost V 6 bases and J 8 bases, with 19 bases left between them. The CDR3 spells CASSRGAAGDGYTF. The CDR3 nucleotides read TGTGCCAGCAGCCGTGGGGCGGCAGGTGACGGCTACACCTTC.